This T cell receptor (beta chain) is drawn from a study of identical twins. Note on this clonotype: Its antigen is not identified.

General observations from the study: Cross-sectional statistical analysis, not tracking of the same donors, underpinned the conclusions.

Template switching (which added a universal primer site) was used, and cDNA carried unique molecular identifiers. A single record per CDR3 protein comes from TCRdb applying MiXCR to the 5' RACE reads. The sample consists of 520,000 or so distinct CDR3 sequences, approximately 22% of them appearing once. Between the trimmed V and J ends, which lost 5 bases and 0 bases, there was a span of 10 bases. This CDR3 contains 15 residues. The germline V gene encodes CDR1 MNHEY and CDR2 SMNVEV (reference sequence). These data also formed part of another study, on T cells expressing NK-cell markers. Turning to that study: Just one sequenced donor of eight was HCMV-seronegative, while seven were seropositive. Whether expanded NKG2C+ T cell clones recognized HCMV stayed uncertain.

This sequence was found in a woman aged 18-29 years in good health. Sequences were obtained from CD4+ T cells sorted from blood. V usage is TRBV27 and J usage is TRBJ1-4, with TRBD1 as a possible D gene (5 bases). CDR3 bases: TGTGCCAGCAGTGGGACCGGAGCAACTAATGAAAAACTGTTTTTT. Its protein product is CASSGTGATNEKLFF.